The TCR beta chain described here comes from a study of cytomegalovirus exposure and HLA in healthy donors. Turning to the study itself: The approximately 120 validation repertoires used the same platform as the 500 to 700 first-cohort repertoires, a later analysis reported. Whole-study results and caveats: In vitro confirmation showed a few CMV-associated chains to be CMV antigen specific. The listing of fewer than 200 TCR beta chains classed them as cytomegalovirus-associated.

The repertoire was sequenced with immunoSEQ multiplex PCR; TCRdb's copy has only in-frame clones and lacks some. The sample consists of 90,000 to 140,000 clones, about 88% of them appearing once. As to this clone: Its matching antigen is unknown.

J was trimmed by 2 bases and V by 8 bases; bases with no gene match: 9. The CDR3 extends over 13 amino acids. CDR1 is SQVTM, CDR2 ANQGSEA, per germline. The rearrangement joins TRBV29-1 to TRBJ2-7, with 7 bases identical to TRBD2. The clonotype comes from a woman aged 18-30 years in good health and CMV-seropositive. Sample: PBMCs. The CDR3 nucleotides read TGCAGCACCCAAGCGGGGATCGCCTACGAGCAGTACTTC. It yields the protein CSTQAGIAYEQYF.